This is a list of T cell receptor beta chains from one sample in a study of breast tumors, draining lymph nodes, adjacent tissues. TCRdb re-derived calls from the multiplex PCR reads in MiXCR, one entry per CDR3 protein. The top ten hold 1.4% of the sample, which has under 250,000 distinct CDR3 sequences, about 32% seen once. Sequenced: axillary lymph node tissue. These receptors all stem from a female donor with breast cancer. Some clones in this sample may be carry-over from other donors' samples. Each CDR3 is given with its conserved first and last residue. Each record gives: D gene, V gene, clone size, J gene, CDR3 protein, CDR3 DNA. D genes are given only for firm matches. Some rows mark clone size as missing; the rest say once, few, many or name a class of expanded clone.

>.|TRBV14|many|TRBJ2-1
CASSLGLYYNEQFF
TGTGCCAGCAGCTTAGGACTATACTACAATGAGCAGTTCTTC
>TRBD1|TRBV18|many|TRBJ2-1
CASSSQGTYNEQFF
TGTGCCAGCTCCTCACAGGGGACCTACAATGAGCAGTTCTTC
>.|TRBV6-6|many|TRBJ2-6
CASRGGSSGANVLTF
TGTGCCAGCAGGGGCGGCTCCTCTGGGGCCAACGTCCTGACTTTC
>TRBD1|TRBV3-1|many|TRBJ1-2
CASSPGTVYGYTF
TGTGCCAGCAGCCCCGGGACAGTTTATGGCTACACCTTC
>.|TRBV14|few|TRBJ1-1
CASSQEMVPAPHEAFF
TGTGCCAGCAGCCAAGAAATGGTGCCCGCTCCCCATGAAGCTTTCTTT
>.|TRBV20-1|few|TRBJ1-1
CSARDEGGQQNTEAFF
TGCAGTGCTAGAGACGAAGGAGGACAGCAGAACACTGAAGCTTTCTTT
>.|TRBV7-2|many|TRBJ2-5
CASSLDRSETQYF
TGTGCCAGCAGCTTAGACCGTTCGGAGACCCAGTACTTC
>TRBD1|TRBV12-3/TRBV12-4|many|TRBJ2-7
CASSSSGTGAYEQYF
TGTGCCAGCAGTTCCTCCGGGACAGGGGCCTACGAGCAGTACTTC
>.|TRBV6-2/TRBV6-3|.|TRBJ2-1
CAGSYSLRASYNEQFF
TGTGCCGGCAGTTACTCCTTGAGGGCGTCCTACAATGAGCAGTTCTTC
>TRBD2|TRBV11-2|many|TRBJ2-1
CASSLPFREGRNEQFF
TGTGCCAGCAGCTTACCCTTCCGGGAGGGCCGCAATGAGCAGTTCTTC
>TRBD2|TRBV5-6|many|TRBJ2-1
CASSLYGTSTYNEQFF
TGTGCCAGCAGCTTGTACGGGACTAGCACCTACAATGAGCAGTTCTTC
>.|TRBV29-1|once|TRBJ2-7
CSVDYGGAGTYEQYF
TGCAGCGTTGATTACGGGGGTGCGGGCACCTACGAGCAGTACTTC
>.|TRBV6-1|few|TRBJ2-7
CASSYSAKYEQYF
TGTGCCAGCAGTTACTCGGCAAAATACGAGCAGTACTTC
>.|TRBV7-9|.|TRBJ1-5
CASSLAETQHF
TGTGCCAGCAGCTTAGCGGAGACCCAGCATTTT
>TRBD1|TRBV2|once|TRBJ1-6
CANSRAEGANSPLHF
TGTGCCAACTCGCGGGCTGAGGGGGCGAATTCACCCCTCCACTTT
>.|TRBV30|.|TRBJ2-1
CAWSVLRGQFF
TGTGCCTGGAGTGTACTCAGGGGGCAGTTCTTC
>TRBD2|TRBV7-3|many|TRBJ2-2
CASSSRPGLASNTGELFF
TGTGCCAGCAGCTCCCGGCCGGGACTAGCGTCGAACACCGGGGAGCTGTTTTTT
>TRBD2|TRBV24-1|many|TRBJ2-7
CATRIGTKSSYEQYF
TGTGCCACCAGGATAGGGACTAAAAGCTCCTACGAGCAGTACTTC
>.|TRBV7-9|many|TRBJ2-3
CASSRDTRTDTQYF
TGTGCCAGCAGCCGCGACACCCGCACAGATACGCAGTATTTT
>TRBD2|TRBV7-3|many|TRBJ2-1
CASSSSGTSVNEQFF
TGTGCCAGCAGTTCTTCCGGGACTAGCGTCAATGAGCAGTTCTTC
>TRBD2|TRBV19|many|TRBJ2-6
CASSAGLAGNSGANVLTF
TGTGCCAGTAGTGCGGGACTAGCGGGGAACTCTGGGGCCAACGTCCTGACTTTC
>.|TRBV7-2|many|TRBJ2-3
CASSLRSQSTDTQYF
TGTGCCAGCAGCTTAAGGTCCCAGAGCACAGATACGCAGTATTTT